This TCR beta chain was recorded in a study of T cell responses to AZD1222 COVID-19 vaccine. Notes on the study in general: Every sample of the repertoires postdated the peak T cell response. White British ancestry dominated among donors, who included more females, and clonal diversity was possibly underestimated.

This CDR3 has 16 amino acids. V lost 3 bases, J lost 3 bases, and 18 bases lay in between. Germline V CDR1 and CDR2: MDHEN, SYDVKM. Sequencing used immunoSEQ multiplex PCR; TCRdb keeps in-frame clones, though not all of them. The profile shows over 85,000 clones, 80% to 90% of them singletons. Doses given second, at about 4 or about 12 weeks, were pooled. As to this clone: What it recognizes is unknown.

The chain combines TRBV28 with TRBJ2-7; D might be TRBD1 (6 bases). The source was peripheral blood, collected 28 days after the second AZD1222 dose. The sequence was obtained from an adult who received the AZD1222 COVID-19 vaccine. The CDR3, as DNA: TGTGCCAGCAGTTTTAACCCACAGGGTCCGCACTACGAGCAGTACTTC. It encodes CASSFNPQGPHYEQYF.